These T cell receptor beta chains were read from a single sample in a study of T cells in Graves' hyperthyroidism and ophthalmopathy. TCRdb fed the multiplex PCR reads into MiXCR, producing one record per CDR3 protein. The table includes over 300,000 distinct CDR3 sequences, approximately 14% detected once. Source material: blood. These receptors were taken from a woman in her sixties or seventies with Graves' hyperthyroidism. The CDR3 runs from the conserved cysteine through the conserved F or W. The D gene is left open where the match is weak. Part of the rows lack a size; the others show once, few, many or a class for expanded clones.

size: few; J: TRBJ2-5; V: TRBV27; D: TRBD1; CDR3: CASWGQKETQYF; DNA: TGTGCCAGCTGGGGACAGAAAGAGACCCAGTACTTC
size: few; J: TRBJ2-5; V: TRBV24-1; D: NA; CDR3: CATSDRRDLEETQYF; DNA: TGTGCCACCAGTGATCGACGGGACCTTGAAGAGACCCAGTACTTC
size: NA; J: TRBJ2-7; V: TRBV29-1; D: TRBD2; CDR3: CSVESVAGRAYEQYF; DNA: TGCAGCGTTGAATCCGTAGCGGGGAGAGCCTACGAGCAGTACTTC
size: NA; J: TRBJ2-7; V: TRBV29-1; D: NA; CDR3: CSVTGLSSYEQYF; DNA: TGCAGCGTGACGGGGCTTAGCTCCTACGAGCAGTACTTC
size: NA; J: TRBJ1-1; V: TRBV28; D: NA; CDR3: CASSFRGGVRTEAFF; DNA: TGTGCCAGCAGTTTTCGTGGAGGGGTCAGGACTGAAGCTTTCTTT
size: few; J: TRBJ2-7; V: TRBV4-2; D: NA; CDR3: CASSLGKGEQYF; DNA: TGTGCCAGCAGCCTGGGGAAGGGCGAGCAGTACTTC
size: many; J: TRBJ2-2; V: TRBV6-1; D: TRBD1; CDR3: CASSRSQGAVNTGELFF; DNA: TGTGCCAGCAGCCGATCACAGGGGGCTGTGAACACCGGGGAGCTGTTTTTT
size: many; J: TRBJ1-2; V: TRBV2; D: TRBD1; CDR3: CGQGARDYGYTF; DNA: TGCGGACAGGGGGCGCGGGACTATGGCTACACCTTC
size: NA; J: TRBJ2-3; V: TRBV19; D: TRBD2; CDR3: CASATSDNTDTQYF; DNA: TGTGCCAGCGCAACTAGCGACAACACAGATACGCAGTATTTT
size: many; J: TRBJ1-1; V: TRBV24-1; D: TRBD1; CDR3: CATSDAGQGGTEAFF; DNA: TGTGCCACCAGTGACGCAGGACAGGGGGGCACTGAAGCTTTCTTT
size: few; J: TRBJ2-2; V: TRBV18; D: TRBD2; CDR3: CASSALAGANTGELFF; DNA: TGTGCCAGCTCGGCTCTAGCGGGGGCGAACACCGGGGAGCTGTTTTTT
size: many; J: TRBJ1-3; V: TRBV28; D: NA; CDR3: CASSQGPSGNTIYF; DNA: TGTGCCAGCAGTCAGGGCCCCTCTGGAAACACCATATATTTT
size: NA; J: TRBJ2-6; V: TRBV3-1; D: TRBD1; CDR3: CASSQVRDRGTGANVLAF; DNA: TGTGCCAGCAGCCAAGTCCGGGACAGGGGGACTGGGGCCAACGTCCTGGCTTTC
size: NA; J: TRBJ2-7; V: TRBV5-1; D: NA; CDR3: CASSLQAEAYEQYF; DNA: TGCGCCAGCAGCCTCCAAGCAGAAGCCTACGAGCAGTACTTC
size: NA; J: TRBJ1-3; V: TRBV6-6; D: NA; CDR3: CASSYSSARQRNTIYF; DNA: TGTGCCAGCAGTTACTCGTCAGCCCGGCAGCGGAACACCATATATTTT
size: many; J: TRBJ1-2; V: TRBV7-2; D: TRBD1; CDR3: CASSLGGGGAGGYTF; DNA: TGTGCCAGCAGCTTAGGTGGAGGGGGCGCAGGGGGCTACACCTTC
size: many; J: TRBJ2-7; V: TRBV11-2; D: NA; CDR3: CASSSGQSRTYEQYF; DNA: TGTGCCAGCAGCTCGGGACAATCAAGAACCTACGAGCAGTACTTC
size: many; J: TRBJ1-1; V: TRBV12-3/TRBV12-4; D: TRBD1; CDR3: CASRNRGDTEAFF; DNA: TGTGCCAGCAGAAACAGGGGGGACACTGAAGCTTTCTTT
size: many; J: TRBJ1-1; V: TRBV18; D: TRBD1; CDR3: CASSVTGGTEAFF; DNA: TGTGCCAGCTCAGTCACAGGGGGCACTGAAGCTTTCTTT
size: many; J: TRBJ2-5; V: TRBV7-2; D: NA; CDR3: CASSSRRGFGTQYF; DNA: TGTGCCAGCAGCTCTCGGCGGGGTTTCGGGACCCAGTACTTC
size: many; J: TRBJ2-1; V: TRBV5-1; D: TRBD1; CDR3: CASSLEGQGHNEQFF; DNA: TGCGCCAGCAGCTTGGAGGGACAGGGACACAATGAGCAGTTCTTC
size: many; J: TRBJ2-1; V: TRBV27; D: NA; CDR3: CASRGGLYNEQFF; DNA: TGTGCCAGCAGAGGGGGACTGTACAATGAGCAGTTCTTC
size: many; J: TRBJ1-4; V: TRBV3-1; D: NA; CDR3: CASSLGGRVNEKLFF; DNA: TGTGCCAGCAGCCTTGGCGGCAGGGTGAATGAAAAACTGTTTTTT
size: few; J: TRBJ2-1; V: TRBV20-1; D: NA; CDR3: CSARDNRRDTYYNEQFF; DNA: TGCAGTGCTAGAGATAATCGCCGGGACACCTACTACAATGAGCAGTTCTTC
size: many; J: TRBJ2-3; V: TRBV5-5; D: NA; CDR3: CASSSFGNTDTQYF; DNA: TGTGCCAGCAGCTCCTTCGGCAACACAGATACGCAGTATTTT
size: NA; J: TRBJ1-2; V: TRBV4-1; D: NA; CDR3: CASSPSQGQGYTF; DNA: TGCGCCAGCAGTCCAAGCCAGGGCCAGGGCTACACCTTC
size: many; J: TRBJ2-7; V: TRBV2; D: NA; CDR3: CASSEGNSYEQYF; DNA: TGTGCCAGCAGTGAAGGCAACTCCTACGAGCAGTACTTC
size: many; J: TRBJ2-7; V: TRBV12-3/TRBV12-4; D: TRBD2; CDR3: CASRLAGEGLEQYF; DNA: TGTGCCAGCAGACTAGCGGGAGAGGGGCTCGAGCAGTACTTC
size: many; J: TRBJ1-4; V: TRBV18; D: NA; CDR3: CASSPPTFNGEKLFF; DNA: TGTGCCAGCTCACCCCCGACATTTAATGGGGAAAAACTGTTTTTT
size: few; J: TRBJ1-2; V: TRBV7-9; D: NA; CDR3: CASSLAGRGYGYTF; DNA: TGTGCCAGCAGCTTAGCCGGAAGGGGTTATGGCTACACCTTC
size: NA; J: TRBJ1-4; V: TRBV6-1; D: NA; CDR3: CASRNRQAAIYEKLFF; DNA: TGTGCCAGCAGGAATCGACAGGCCGCAATCTACGAAAAACTGTTTTTT
size: many; J: TRBJ2-7; V: TRBV20-1; D: TRBD2; CDR3: CSARSGTSVYEQYF; DNA: TGCAGTGCTAGATCCGGGACTAGCGTCTACGAGCAGTACTTC
size: NA; J: TRBJ2-1; V: TRBV29-1; D: NA; CDR3: CSVRDFPSSYNEQFF; DNA: TGCAGCGTCCGCGACTTCCCGAGCTCCTACAATGAGCAGTTCTTC
size: many; J: TRBJ2-5; V: TRBV14; D: NA; CDR3: CASSQEIPLAETQYF; DNA: TGTGCCAGCAGCCAAGAAATTCCGTTAGCAGAGACCCAGTACTTC
size: NA; J: TRBJ2-5; V: TRBV3-1; D: NA; CDR3: CASSQDFQETQYF; DNA: TGTGCCAGCAGCCAGGACTTCCAAGAGACCCAGTACTTC
size: NA; J: TRBJ1-4; V: TRBV7-9; D: NA; CDR3: CASSFDEKLFF; DNA: TGTGCCAGCAGCTTCGATGAAAAACTGTTTTTT
size: many; J: TRBJ2-3; V: TRBV5-1; D: NA; CDR3: CASSEGTTDTQYF; DNA: TGCGCCAGCAGTGAGGGGACCACAGATACGCAGTATTTT
size: NA; J: TRBJ2-2; V: TRBV5-1; D: TRBD2; CDR3: CASSLEAGGLGELFF; DNA: TGCGCCAGCAGCTTGGAAGCGGGAGGGCTCGGGGAGCTGTTTTTT
size: many; J: TRBJ1-4; V: TRBV27; D: TRBD1; CDR3: CASSSQGAGGARKLFF; DNA: TGTGCCAGCAGTTCCCAGGGGGCAGGTGGGGCGCGAAAACTGTTTTTT
size: NA; J: TRBJ1-1; V: TRBV12-5; D: NA; CDR3: CASGMQGNTEAFF; DNA: TGTGCTAGTGGTATGCAGGGGAACACTGAAGCTTTCTTT
size: NA; J: TRBJ2-7; V: TRBV19; D: NA; CDR3: CASSTPLEGEQYF; DNA: TGTGCCAGCTCGACTCCCTTGGAGGGGGAGCAGTACTTC
size: many; J: TRBJ1-5; V: TRBV2; D: TRBD1; CDR3: CASSGTGGQPQHF; DNA: TGTGCCAGCAGTGGGACAGGGGGCCAGCCCCAGCATTTT
size: NA; J: TRBJ2-2; V: TRBV18; D: NA; CDR3: CASSPLETGNTGELFF; DNA: TGTGCCAGCTCACCACTGGAGACGGGAAACACCGGGGAGCTGTTTTTT
size: many; J: TRBJ2-7; V: TRBV6-1; D: NA; CDR3: CASSGGLIYYEQYF; DNA: TGTGCCAGCAGTGGGGGACTCATCTACTACGAGCAGTACTTC
size: few; J: TRBJ2-3; V: TRBV5-1; D: NA; CDR3: CASSHSLPSTDTQYF; DNA: TGCGCCAGCAGCCACAGTCTTCCTAGCACAGATACGCAGTATTTT